Below, one T cell receptor (beta chain) is given with its context. Its antigen remains unknown. The protocol was immunoSEQ multiplex PCR, while the TCRdb copy is restricted to in-frame clones and leaves out a portion. Among roughly 13,000 clones listed, approximately 84% were seen once. This entry comes from a study of graft-versus-host responses after intestinal transplantation. Study results and caveats: Early post-transplant HvG declines showed an association with peak circulating GvH clone levels. Detection of GvH clones occurred in recipient marrow, and some had their first appearance in ileum or blood.

Sequenced material: PBMCs, taken approximately 320 days after intestinal transplant. This TCR was recovered from a human patient who received an intestinal transplant, so some T cells may come from the graft donor.

The CDR3 reads CASRVAGIEQFF. As DNA, the CDR3 is TGTGCCAGCCGGGTGGCAGGGATTGAGCAGTTCTTC. V usage is TRBV6-1 and J usage is TRBJ2-1; D is perhaps TRBD1 (5 bases). Trimming shortened V by 8 bases and J by 9 bases, and 14 bases separated the two germline ends. The CDR3 is 12 residues long. Germline assignment: CDR1 MNHNS and CDR2 SASEGT.